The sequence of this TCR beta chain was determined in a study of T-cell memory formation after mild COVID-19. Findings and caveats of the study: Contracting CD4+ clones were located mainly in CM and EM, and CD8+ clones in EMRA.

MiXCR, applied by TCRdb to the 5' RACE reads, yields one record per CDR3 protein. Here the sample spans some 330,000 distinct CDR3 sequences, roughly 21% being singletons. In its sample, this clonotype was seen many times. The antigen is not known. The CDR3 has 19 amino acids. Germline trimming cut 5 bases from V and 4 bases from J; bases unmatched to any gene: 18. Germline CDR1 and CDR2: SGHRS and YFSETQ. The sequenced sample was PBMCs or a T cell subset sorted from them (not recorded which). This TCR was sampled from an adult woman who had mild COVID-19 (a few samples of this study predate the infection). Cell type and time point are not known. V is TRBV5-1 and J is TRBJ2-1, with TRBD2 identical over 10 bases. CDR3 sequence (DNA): TGCGCCAGCAGTCGGCCGGGACAGGCTAGCGGGAGCGGATACAATGAGCAGTTCTTC. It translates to CASSRPGQASGSGYNEQFF.